These 19 T cell receptor beta chains came from one sample sequenced in a study of blood T cells in healthy people across ages (dated by TCRdb to the mid-2010s). The library was built by means of 5' RACE. For sequencing, an Illumina HiSeq 2500 was employed. A second PCR of about 6 to 12 cycles was run with a J-beta primer mix and a sample-barcoded 5' primer. TCRdb reprocessing: public reads trimmed at Q25 with fastp, clones called with MiXCR, in-frame beta chains kept. CDR3 protein sequences are deduplicated, and each keeps its most common genes and DNA. The sample includes hundreds of thousands of distinct CDR3 sequences, with 40% to 50% observed a single time. Together, the top ten hold about 32% of the sample. Material for sequencing was blood. These receptors were taken from an elderly man in good health.

In its sample, this clonotype was seen a few times. J is TRBJ2-1 and V is TRBV30; 7 bases are shared with TRBD1. The germline gives CDR1 GTSNPN, CDR2 SVGIG (reference sequence). This CDR3 region has 14 residues. V was clipped by 5 bases and J by 1 base; unmatched bases: 5. The CDR3 loop reads CAWDQGESYNEQFF. In nucleotides, the CDR3 is TGTGCCTGGGATCAGGGGGAATCCTACAATGAGCAGTTCTTC. Combining the CDR3 with reference TRBV30 and TRBJ2-1 gives the whole variable domain SQTIHQWPATLVQPVGSPLSLECTVEGTSNPNLYWYRQAAGRGLQLLFYSVGIGQISSEVPQNLSASRPQDRQFILSSKKLLLSDSGFYLCAWDQGESYNEQFFGPGTRLTVL.

The chain recombines TRBV7-2 with TRBJ2-7, with TRBD1 matching over 9 bases. Germline-derived CDR1 and CDR2 are SGHTA and FQGNSA. Trimming cost V 6 bases and J 6 bases; bases outside gene matches: 6. This CDR3 region has 13 residues. As DNA, the CDR3 is TGTGCCAGCAGTTGGACAGGGGCGGGCGAGCAGTACTTC. This translates into CASSWTGAGEQYF.

This chain links TRBV6-2 or TRBV6-3 with TRBJ2-4; 8 nucleotides align to TRBD2. The CDR3 is made up of 13 amino acids. V was pared by 5 bases and J by 13 bases, with 10 bases of the junction left unmatched. Germline V gene data show CDR1 as MNHEY and CDR2 as SVGEGT. The CDR3 region has the DNA TGTGCCAGCAGTCGGACTAGCAGCGATGAGCAGTACTTC. It encodes CASSRTSSDEQYF.

Ten or more counts support this clonotype. In DNA form, the CDR3 reads TGTGCCAGCAGCACCGGGCTGGGTGGGGACATTCAGTACTTC. It specifies CASSTGLGGDIQYF. The chain is built from TRBV11-2 and TRBJ2-4; D ambiguous. The CDR3 loop spans 14 amino acids. From germline, CDR1 is SGHAT and CDR2 FQNNGV. V dropped 5 bases and J dropped 8 bases, with 16 bases sitting between them.

The chain couples TRBV3-1 to TRBJ2-4; D might be TRBD2 (6 bases). The J call may be wrong; the DNA end is better matched by TRBJ2-7. This CDR3 is built from 17 residues. Germline loops: CDR1 LGHDT, CDR2 YNNKEL (reference sequence). The CDR3 DNA follows: TGTGCCAGCAGCCAAGAAGATCGGGCGGGAACTAAGGCCGAGCAGTACTTC. Translation: CASSQEDRAGTKAEQYF.

V gene TRBV5-6 combines with J gene TRBJ1-2, with D unresolved. CDR3 length equals 11 residues. Per germline, CDR1 SGHDT and CDR2 YYEEEE. V was clipped by 5 bases and J by 9 bases, with 11 bases between them. The CDR3 reads CASSTSVSYTF. DNA for the CDR3: TGTGCCAGCAGTACCAGTGTGAGCTACACCTTC. The entire variable domain, with the rest obtained from reference TRBV5-6 and TRBJ1-2, is as follows: DAGVTQSPTHLIKTRGQQVTLRCSPKSGHDTVSWYQQALGQGPQFIFQYYEEEERQRGNFPDRFSGHQFPNYSSELNVNALLLGDSALYLCASSTSVSYTFGSGTRLTVV.

The chain is built from TRBV28 and TRBJ2-7; D gene unclear. The germline V gene has CDR1 MDHEN and CDR2 SYDVKM. CDR3 length: 11 residues. Trimming took off 10 bases at V and 7 bases at J, with 14 bases between the two ends. CDR3 protein: CATELFNEQYF. DNA for the CDR3: TGTGCCACAGAGTTATTCAATGAGCAGTACTTC. The whole variable domain, remainder taken from reference TRBV28 and TRBJ2-7, is DVKVTQSSRYLVKRTGEKVFLECVQDMDHENMFWYRQDPGLGLRLIYFSYDVKMKEKGDIPEGYSVSREKKERFSLILESASTNQTSMYLCATELFNEQYFGPGTRLTVT.

CDR3 protein: CASSYRQASTNEKLFF. The CDR3 DNA reads as TGTGCCAGCAGTTACCGACAGGCATCAACTAATGAAAAACTGTTTTTT. V usage is TRBV6-5 and J usage is TRBJ1-4; D is possibly TRBD1 (6 bases). Germline CDR1 MNHEY, CDR2 SVGAGI. The CDR3 length is 16 residues. V was clipped by 2 bases and J by 0 bases, with 10 bases between them.

This clonotype was seen a handful of times. The chain uses TRBV29-1 and TRBJ2-1, with 9 nucleotides matching TRBD2. The CDR3 loop spans 14 amino acids. V lost 4 bases, J lost 9 bases, and 10 bases stayed unmatched. Germline assignment: CDR1 SQVTM and CDR2 ANQGSEA. The DNA of the CDR3 is TGCAGCGTTGTTCGGGCTAGCGGGGCGGGTGAGCAGTTCTTC. Protein sequence: CSVVRASGAGEQFF.

This clonotype was found a few times. This rearrangement joins TRBV6-6 to TRBJ2-7, with 10 bases aligning to TRBD1. The CDR3 spans 14 residues. The V segment lost 5 bases and the J segment 6 bases; nucleotides outside the gene matches: 7. Looked up from germline, CDR1 is MNHNY and CDR2 is SVGAGI (reference sequence). DNA of the CDR3: TGTGCCAGCAGTGACACCGGGACAGGGGCCGAGCAGTACTTC. Translated, it gives CASSDTGTGAEQYF.

This clonotype has only one observation. Being one base from a much bigger clone, this may be a read error. In DNA, the CDR3 is TGTGCCAGCAGCTTAAATGCCGTGGAGCTGTTTTTT. Amino acids: CASSLNAVELFF. V is TRBV7-9 and J is TRBJ2-2; D remains ambiguous. The germline V gene encodes CDR1 SEHNR and CDR2 FQNEAQ (reference sequence). The CDR3 loop spans 12 amino acids. Trimming removed 2 bases from V and 10 bases from J, with 8 bases in between. Complete variable domain (other parts from reference TRBV7-9 and TRBJ2-2): DTGVSQNPRHKITKRGQNVTFRCDPISEHNRLYWYRQTLGQGPEFLTYFQNEAQLEKSRLLSDRFSAERPKGSFSTLEIQRTEQGDSAMYLCASSLNAVELFFGEGSRLTVL.

This clonotype occurred a few times. This chain connects TRBV6-5 to TRBJ2-7, with D perhaps matching TRBD1 (6 bases). The CDR3 length is 15 residues. Between the trimmed V and J ends, which lost 7 bases and 2 bases, there was a span of 18 bases. Germline lookup yields CDR1 MNHEY and CDR2 SVGAGI. DNA of the CDR3: TGTGCCAGCAACCAGAACAGGGATATTCCCTACGAGCAGTACTTC. It codes for CASNQNRDIPYEQYF.

The J gene is TRBJ2-5, the V gene TRBV6-7; perhaps D is TRBD1 or TRBD2 (5 bases each). TRBV6-7 is annotated as an ORF whose role is uncertain. The CDR3 has 15 amino acids. V lost 2 bases, J lost 5 bases, and 15 bases lay in between. The CDR3 region has the DNA TGTGCCAGCAGTTACCCCGTGGGGGACCGGGAGACCCAGTACTTC. Translating gives CASSYPVGDRETQYF.

This clonotype turned up a few times. The chain recombines TRBV5-4 with TRBJ1-6, with TRBD1 matching over 10 bases. The CDR3 spans 14 residues. Losses at the gene ends were 4 bases for V and 9 bases for J; bases not matched to a gene: 4. Germline values: CDR1 SGHNT, CDR2 YYREEE (reference sequence). The CDR3 loop reads CASSETGGSSPLHF. CDR3 in DNA: TGTGCCAGCAGCGAGACAGGGGGCAGTTCACCCCTCCACTTT.

The chain has TRBV20-1 and TRBJ2-7; 9 nucleotides match TRBD1. V gave up 3 bases and J gave up 2 bases; unmatched junction bases: 5. The CDR3 is made up of 14 amino acids. Germline V gene lookup returns CDR1 DFQATT and CDR2 SNEGSKA (reference sequence). CDR3 protein: CSASLDRGTYEQYF. DNA for the CDR3: TGCAGTGCTAGCCTGGACAGGGGAACCTACGAGCAGTACTTC.

A single count supports this clonotype. The chain employs TRBV20-1 and TRBJ2-5; maybe TRBD2 (5 bases). Germline lookup yields CDR1 DFQATT and CDR2 SNEGSKA (reference sequence). The CDR3 runs 13 residues. Trimming took off 7 bases at V and 2 bases at J, with 14 bases between the two ends. In DNA form, the CDR3 reads TGCAGTGGACTAACTTCCCCTCAAGAGACCCAGTACTTC. It specifies CSGLTSPQETQYF.

The CDR3 region has the DNA TGTGCCAGCACCACTACGACGGGGATATACAATGAGCAGTTCTTC. Translating gives CASTTTTGIYNEQFF. The chain couples TRBV7-2 to TRBJ2-1, with D possibly TRBD2 on 5 matching bases. CDR1 and CDR2 from the germline V gene are SGHTA and FQGNSA. V lost 7 bases to trimming and J lost 4 bases, with 17 bases between them. This CDR3 contains 15 residues.

The chain uses TRBV27 and TRBJ1-5; D is undetermined. The V end lost 5 bases, the J end lost 0 bases, and 17 bases lay between the germline ends. Germline loops: CDR1 MNHEY, CDR2 SMNVEV (reference sequence). The CDR3 consists of 17 residues. CDR3 bases: TGTGCCAGCAGTCCATATCCGACCATACATAGCAATCAGCCCCAGCATTTT. Residues: CASSPYPTIHSNQPQHF.

The chain recombines TRBV3-1 with TRBJ2-3, with 13 bases aligning to TRBD2. The CDR3 loop spans 17 amino acids. V lost 4 bases to trimming and J lost 1 base; unmatched junction nucleotides: 5. Germline V lookup: CDR1 LGHDT, CDR2 YNNKEL (reference sequence). The CDR3 spells CASSPGLAGAGTDTQYF. CDR3 nucleotides: TGTGCCAGCAGCCCTGGACTAGCGGGAGCCGGCACAGATACGCAGTATTTT.